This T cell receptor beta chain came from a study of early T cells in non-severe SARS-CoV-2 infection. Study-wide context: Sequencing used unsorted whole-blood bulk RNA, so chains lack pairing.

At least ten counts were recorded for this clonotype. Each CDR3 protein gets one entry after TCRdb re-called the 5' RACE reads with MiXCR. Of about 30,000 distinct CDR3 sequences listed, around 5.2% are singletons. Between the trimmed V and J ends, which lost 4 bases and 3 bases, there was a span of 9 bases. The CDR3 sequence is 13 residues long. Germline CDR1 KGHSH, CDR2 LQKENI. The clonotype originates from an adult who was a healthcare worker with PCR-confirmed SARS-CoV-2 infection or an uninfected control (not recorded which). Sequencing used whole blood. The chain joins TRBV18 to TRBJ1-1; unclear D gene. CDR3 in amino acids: CASSQTEDTEAFF. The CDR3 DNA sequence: TGTGCCAGCTCACAAACCGAGGACACTGAAGCTTTCTTT.